Listed here are 24 T cell receptor beta chains from one sample, sequenced in a study of breast tumors, draining lymph nodes, adjacent tissues. One entry per CDR3 protein, called by TCRdb with MiXCR from the multiplex PCR reads. The sample holds 200,000 to 250,000 distinct CDR3 sequences, around 34% seen once. The lymph nodes were axillary draining lymph nodes from breast cancer patients. What was sequenced was axillary lymph node tissue. These TCRs come from a female donor with breast cancer. Some clones in this sample may be carry-over from other donors' samples.

The chain employs TRBV29-1 and TRBJ2-5; weak D call: TRBD1 (7 bases). The CDR3 spans 12 residues. The V gene lost 4 bases and the J gene lost 5 bases, with 11 bases spanning the gap. Per germline, CDR1 SQVTM and CDR2 ANQGSEA. The CDR3 spells CSVAAGGETQYF. The CDR3 nucleotides are TGCAGCGTTGCAGCAGGGGGGGAGACCCAGTACTTC.

This clonotype was seen at least ten times. The V and J genes are TRBV7-2 and TRBJ2-7; D not resolved. From germline, CDR1 is SGHTA and CDR2 FQGNSA. The CDR3 has 13 amino acids. V was trimmed by 0 bases and J by 3 bases, leaving 6 bases between them. CDR3 DNA: TGTGCCAGCAGCTTAGCAGAAAACTACGAGCAGTACTTC. Amino acid sequence: CASSLAENYEQYF.

The table lists this clonotype with a few counts. This chain uses TRBV12-3 or TRBV12-4 with TRBJ1-1; possible D gene TRBD1, 5 bases. This CDR3 region has 13 residues. V shed 7 bases and J shed 10 bases, with 19 bases lying between them. Here the CDR3 reads CASTAPPGKVAFF. CDR3 nucleotide sequence: TGTGCCAGCACTGCCCCCCCAGGGAAGGTAGCTTTCTTT.

The chain joins TRBV11-2 to TRBJ1-5; D remains ambiguous. The CDR3 spans 10 residues. Germline V gene data show CDR1 as SGHAT and CDR2 as FQNNGV. V was shortened by 5 bases and J by 13 bases, with 9 bases between the two germline ends. CDR3: CASSLAGQHF. In nucleotides, the CDR3 is TGTGCCAGCAGCCTAGCGGGACAGCATTTT.

At least ten counts were recorded for this clonotype. The J gene is TRBJ2-3, the V gene TRBV7-3; no clear D gene. Deletions cut 2 bases from V and 5 bases from J, with 8 bases between. The germline gives CDR1 SGHTA, CDR2 FQGTGA. The CDR3 is 13 amino acids. The CDR3 DNA reads TGTGCCAGCAGCTTAGGCGCGAGAGATACGCAGTATTTT. Protein: CASSLGARDTQYF.

The J gene is TRBJ1-6, the V gene TRBV20-1; D not resolved. The CDR3 sequence is 12 residues long. V was shortened by 6 bases and J by 7 bases, with 10 bases between the two germline ends. Germline CDR1 is DFQATT and CDR2 is SNEGSKA (reference sequence). CDR3 protein: CSAPARNSPLHF. CDR3 nucleotide sequence: TGCAGTGCCCCAGCGCGAAATTCACCCCTCCACTTT.

This clonotype was observed many times. This chain links TRBV6-1 with TRBJ1-6, with D uncertain. CDR1 is MNHNS and CDR2 is SASEGT in the germline V gene. V gave up 2 bases and J gave up 8 bases, with 13 bases separating them. The CDR3 spans 15 residues. The CDR3 coding sequence is TGTGCCAGCAGTGAAATTTGGTCTGAGGATTCACCCCTCCACTTT. As protein: CASSEIWSEDSPLHF.

Many counts were recorded for this clonotype. The J gene is TRBJ1-5, the V gene TRBV6-5; possibly TRBD1 for D (5 bases). Germline-derived CDR1 and CDR2 are MNHEY and SVGAGI. V gave up 6 bases and J gave up 0 bases, with 12 bases separating them. CDR3 length equals 15 residues. The CDR3 sequence: CASRLQVYSNQPQHF. The CDR3 DNA reads TGTGCCAGCAGGCTACAGGTTTATAGCAATCAGCCCCAGCATTTT.

The rearrangement links TRBV11-2 to TRBJ2-3; maybe TRBD1 (5 bases). V lost 8 bases, J lost 2 bases, and 8 bases lay in between. Germline lookup yields CDR1 SGHAT and CDR2 FQNNGV. The CDR3 loop spans 12 amino acids. The CDR3 protein is CASGASTDTQYF. CDR3 coding DNA: TGTGCCAGCGGGGCCTCCACAGATACGCAGTATTTT.

This clonotype was counted many times. The chain couples TRBV30 to TRBJ2-7; TRBD2 matches at 7 bases. Germline V gives CDR1 GTSNPN, CDR2 SVGIG (reference sequence). Trimming at V came to 5 bases and at J to 3 bases, leaving 10 bases not matched to a gene. The CDR3 has 14 residues. The CDR3 bases are TGTGCCTGGGGGCGTGGGGGGGAGATCTACGAGCAGTACTTC. This gives the protein CAWGRGGEIYEQYF.

This clonotype was seen many times. V gene TRBV30 combines with J gene TRBJ2-3; tentatively, D is TRBD1 or TRBD2 (5 bases each). The CDR3 has 16 amino acids. Germline CDR1 GTSNPN, CDR2 SVGIG (reference sequence). V was cut by 0 bases and J by 0 bases, with 13 bases left in between. The CDR3 protein is CAWSVFGATSTDTQYF. The CDR3, as DNA: TGTGCCTGGAGTGTATTCGGGGCCACTAGCACAGATACGCAGTATTTT. Drawing the rest from reference TRBV30 and TRBJ2-3, the complete variable domain is SQTIHQWPATLVQPVGSPLSLECTVEGTSNPNLYWYRQAAGRGLQLLFYSVGIGQISSEVPQNLSASRPQDRQFILSSKKLLLSDSGFYLCAWSVFGATSTDTQYFGPGTRLTVL.

This clonotype was picked up many times. The J gene is TRBJ1-3, the V gene TRBV3-1; D not certain. The germline CDR1 and CDR2 sequences are LGHDT and YNNKEL (reference sequence). The V and J ends lost 3 bases and 3 bases respectively, with 6 bases between them. CDR3 length: 13 residues. CDR3 DNA: TGTGCCAGCAGCCACAAGGTTGGAAACACCATATATTTT. The encoded protein is CASSHKVGNTIYF.

This clonotype was detected a few times. The chain recombines TRBV3-1 with TRBJ1-2; D is unresolved. Germline CDR1 reads LGHDT; CDR2 reads YNNKEL (reference sequence). V lost 0 bases, J lost 2 bases, and 13 bases lay in between. The CDR3 contains 16 residues. In nucleotides, the CDR3 is TGTGCCAGCAGCCAAGATATGGGGTTTATAAACTATGGCTACACCTTC. Translating gives CASSQDMGFINYGYTF.

V is TRBV2 and J is TRBJ2-5; 7 nucleotides match TRBD1. The CDR3 has 14 residues. After removal of 6 bases from V and 4 bases from J, the junction contained 8 bases not matched to a gene. Germline-derived CDR1 and CDR2 are SNHLY and FYNNEI. For the CDR3, the DNA is TGTGCCAGCAGCGACGGGACAGCGCTAGAGACCCAGTACTTC. Translating it yields CASSDGTALETQYF.

Worth noting for this clonotype: Given a much more abundant clone one base away, this may be a read error. The rearrangement links TRBV6-1 to TRBJ2-7; a possible D gene is TRBD2 (5 bases). The CDR3 length is 12 residues. V shed 5 bases and J shed 3 bases, with 8 bases lying between them. Per germline, CDR1 MNHNS and CDR2 SASEGT. CDR3 nucleotides: TGTGCCAGCAGTCGAACTAGCTACGAGCAGTACTTC. Translating gives CASSRTSYEQYF.

Details on this clonotype: A read error may explain this, as a much larger clone is one base away. The rearrangement uses TRBV19 and TRBJ2-7, with 8 bases matching TRBD1. J was trimmed by 6 bases and V by 5 bases; bases with no gene match: 9. Germline assignment: CDR1 LNHDA and CDR2 SQIVND (reference sequence). The CDR3 sequence is 14 residues long. CDR3 protein: CASSVTGVTCEQYF. In DNA form, the CDR3 reads TGTGCCAGTAGTGTGACAGGGGTAACCTGCGAGCAGTACTTC.

Remarks on this clonotype: A much larger clone differs from this one at a single base, so this may be a read error. J is TRBJ1-3 and V is TRBV11-2; D might be TRBD1 (5 bases). CDR1 and CDR2 from the germline V gene are SGHAT and FQNNGV. Between the trimmed V and J ends, which lost 5 bases and 6 bases, there was a span of 14 bases. This CDR3 contains 14 residues. The CDR3 coding sequence is TGTGCCAGCAGCCCCGGGACTTATGCAAACACCATATATTTT. Translation gives CASSPGTYANTIYF.

The V call is TRBV20-1, the J call TRBJ1-5; D call uncertain. Looked up from germline, CDR1 is DFQATT and CDR2 is SNEGSKA (reference sequence). This CDR3 comprises 13 residues. With 4 bases removed from V and 7 bases from J, the gap between germline ends came to 14 bases. The CDR3 loop is CSATGQVGQPQHF. The DNA of the CDR3 is TGCAGTGCTACCGGCCAGGTGGGACAGCCCCAGCATTTT.

This clonotype was counted many times. This chain connects TRBV6-5 to TRBJ1-2; D remains unclear. V dropped 2 bases and J dropped 2 bases, with 9 bases sitting between them. This CDR3 has 14 amino acids. Germline V gives CDR1 MNHEY, CDR2 SVGAGI. CDR3: CASSYDTQNYGYTF. Here the CDR3 DNA reads TGTGCCAGCAGTTACGACACCCAGAACTATGGCTACACCTTC.

This clonotype was observed a handful of times. A much more abundant neighbour one base away suggests this may be a read error. The chain combines TRBV7-6 with TRBJ1-2, with a weak D call TRBD1 (5 bases). This CDR3 spans 16 amino acids. Germline V lookup: CDR1 SGHVS, CDR2 FNYEAQ. The CDR3 region has the DNA TGTGCCGGCAGCTCCCTTTTTCTGGGGGGTAACTATGGCCACACCTTC. Translated: CAGSSLFLGGNYGHTF.

This clonotype showed up many times. CDR3 sequence: CASSLERNEQFF. For the CDR3, the DNA is TGTGCCAGCAGCTTAGAACGCAATGAGCAGTTCTTC. The chain combines TRBV7-2 with TRBJ2-1; no reliable D call. This CDR3 contains 12 residues. Trimming shortened V by 1 base and J by 6 bases, and 4 bases separated the two germline ends. The germline V gene has CDR1 SGHTA and CDR2 FQGNSA.

CDR3 DNA sequence: TGTGCCAGCAGGGGGACAGGGGGTAGTGCAGATACGCAGTATTTT. Translation: CASRGTGGSADTQYF. The V call is TRBV7-2, the J call TRBJ2-3; TRBD1 agrees at 11 bases. This CDR3 contains 15 residues. V dropped 6 bases and J dropped 4; count of bases not matched to a gene: 6. Germline V gene lookup returns CDR1 SGHTA and CDR2 FQGNSA.

The count of this clonotype is one. V and J are TRBV20-1 and TRBJ2-5; TRBD2 agrees at 8 bases. The ends lost 1 base at V and 3 bases at J; junction bases unmatched: 1. This CDR3 contains 13 residues. CDR1 is DFQATT and CDR2 is SNEGSKA in the germline V gene (reference sequence). The CDR3 DNA is TGCAGTGCTAGAGCGGGACTAGAAGAGACCCAGTACTTC. It is translated as CSARAGLEETQYF.

The chain has TRBV6-2 or TRBV6-3 and TRBJ1-5; tentatively, D is TRBD1 (6 bases). CDR1 is MNHEY, CDR2 SVGEGT, per germline. Trimming shortened V by 5 bases and J by 6 bases, and 14 bases separated the two germline ends. CDR3 length equals 14 residues. The CDR3 is CASSHPGATQPQHF. In DNA, the CDR3 is TGTGCCAGCAGTCATCCGGGGGCAACTCAGCCCCAGCATTTT.